This T cell receptor (beta chain) was captured in a study of blood T cell repertoires in COVID-19. Germline V gene sequence: CDR1 MNHEY, CDR2 SVGAGI. Losses at the gene ends were 6 bases for V and 5 bases for J; bases not matched to a gene: 5. The CDR3 extends over 14 amino acids. Sequenced by immunoSEQ multiplex PCR; TCRdb stores in-frame clones only, minus some. This table has some 200,000 clones, 65% to 85% appearing once. The receptor was isolated from a woman aged 30 to 39 with COVID-19, enrolled during active disease. The chain joins TRBV6-5 to TRBJ2-3, with TRBD1 matching 10 bases. Material: peripheral blood. The CDR3 DNA follows: TGTGCCAGCAGGCGACAGGGGGCGAGAGATACGCAGTATTTT. This gives the protein CASRRQGARDTQYF.